Listed here is a single T cell receptor (beta chain). This CDR3 is built from 13 residues. V lost 3 bases to trimming and J lost 6 bases, with 9 bases between them. Germline CDR1 MGHRA, CDR2 YSYEKL. Building the TCR beta libraries relied on iRepertoire HTBI primers, and CDR3 regions underwent Arm-PCR. In TCRdb, the multiplex PCR reads were re-called with MiXCR into one record per CDR3 protein. The sample shows 450,000 to 500,000 distinct CDR3 sequences, roughly 15% of them seen only once. The data belong to a study of regulatory T cells in long-lasting Graves disease. Time point in this sample: newly diagnosed GD, antithyroid drugs for less than 3 months. PBMCs provided the RNA from which the TCR library was made. These data also featured in a second study, about T cells in Graves' hyperthyroidism and ophthalmopathy.

The source of this sequence is a man aged 35 to 55 with Graves disease. Specimen: peripheral blood mononuclear cells (PBMCs), collected at new diagnosis, from a patient treated with antithyroid drugs. The chain couples TRBV4-1 to TRBJ2-1; no firm D call. CDR3: CASSQTRPNEQFF. Written as DNA, the CDR3 is TGCGCCAGCAGCCAGACCCGGCCCAATGAGCAGTTCTTC.